Following are 9 T cell receptor beta chains from one sample sequenced in a study of regulatory T cells in long-lasting Graves disease. Time point here: newly diagnosed GD, antithyroid drugs for less than 3 months. There was RNA extracted from PBMCs, and the TCR library was made from it. Arm-PCR of CDR3 regions and iRepertoire HTBI primers were the basis on which TCR beta libraries were built. TCRdb reprocessed the multiplex PCR reads via MiXCR and lists one record per CDR3 protein. The table lists about 540,000 distinct CDR3 sequences, roughly 14% of them singletons, with over 7.5% in the top ten. This same sample was also part of a study on T cells in Graves' hyperthyroidism and ophthalmopathy.

The source was peripheral blood mononuclear cells (PBMCs), collected at new diagnosis, from a patient treated with antithyroid drugs. These receptors were taken from a young man with Graves disease.

Many counts were recorded for this clonotype. The V call is TRBV20-1, the J call TRBJ2-7; 7 nucleotides line up with TRBD1. The CDR3 runs to 12 residues. From germline, CDR1 is DFQATT and CDR2 SNEGSKA (reference sequence). CDR3 residues: CSARQGPYEQYF. The CDR3 DNA follows: TGCAGCGCCAGACAGGGACCCTACGAGCAGTACTTC.

This clonotype was detected ten times or more. The V and J genes are TRBV13 and TRBJ1-4, with a weak D call TRBD1 (5 bases). From germline, CDR1 is PRHDT and CDR2 FYEKMQ (reference sequence). This CDR3 spans 14 amino acids. Trimming left V 2 bases short and J 7 bases short, with 11 bases between. The CDR3 DNA follows: TGTGCCAGCAGCTTATTGAGGGGCACTGAAAAACTGTTTTTT. Encoded protein: CASSLLRGTEKLFF.

Remarks on this clonotype: One junction end does not reproduce the germline sequence, and a read error may be involved. The V and J genes are TRBV20-1 and TRBJ2-2; D is possibly TRBD1 or TRBD2 (5 bases each). In germline, CDR1 is DFQATT, CDR2 SNEGSKA (reference sequence). The length of the CDR3 is 15 residues. The chain's CDR3 is CSARGDEAITGELVF. CDR3 bases: TGCAGTGCTAGAGGGGACGAAGCCATCACCGGGGAGCTGGTTTTT.

V gene TRBV9 combines with J gene TRBJ2-3, with D possibly matching TRBD2 (5 bases). The germline gives CDR1 SGDLS, CDR2 YYNGEE. The V gene lost 0 bases and the J gene lost 5 bases, with 7 bases spanning the gap. The CDR3 runs to 13 residues. CDR3 protein: CASSVDGVDTQYF. Written as DNA, the CDR3 is TGTGCCAGCAGCGTAGACGGGGTAGATACGCAGTATTTT. Looking up the rest from reference TRBV9 and TRBJ2-3 gives the full variable domain: DSGVTQTPKHLITATGQRVTLRCSPRSGDLSVYWYQQSLDQGLQFLIQYYNGEERAKGNILERFSAQQFPDLHSELNLSSLELGDSALYFCASSVDGVDTQYFGPGTRLTVL.

Ten or more counts support this clonotype. This chain links TRBV6-1 with TRBJ2-1, with TRBD1 matching 7 bases. CDR3 size: 12 residues. Losses at the gene ends were 5 bases for V and 12 bases for J; bases not matched to a gene: 7. Germline V lookup: CDR1 MNHNS, CDR2 SASEGT. The CDR3 here is CASSNRQGRQFF. CDR3 in DNA: TGTGCCAGCAGTAACCGACAGGGAAGGCAGTTCTTC.

To note about this clonotype: This may arise from a read error, as a much more abundant clone is one base away. Here the CDR3 omits its conserved ending phenylalanine or tryptophan, so a read error is the likely source. The J gene is TRBJ2-1, the V gene TRBV30; D call uncertain. Germline CDR1 is GTSNPN and CDR2 is SVGIG (reference sequence). The CDR3 is 10 amino acids. Trimming pared 0 bases from V and 9 bases from J, leaving 3 bases between. The CDR3 protein is CAWSVGEQFL. In DNA, the CDR3 is TGTGCCTGGAGTGTTGGTGAGCAGTTCCTC.

Turning to this clonotype: This may stem from a read error, because a much larger clone lies one nucleotide away. This sequence joins TRBV6-1 and TRBJ1-5; D is possibly TRBD1 (5 bases). CDR3 length: 15 amino acids. The germline CDR1 and CDR2 sequences are MNHNS and SASEGT. The CDR3 nucleotides read TGTACCAGCAGTGAATGGGGGTCTAGCAATCAGCCCCAGCATTTT. This codes for CTSSEWGSSNQPQHF.

This clonotype has just a few counts. This CDR3 is CAISELGRSPGEKLFF. Here the CDR3 DNA reads TGTGCCATCAGTGAGCTGGGACGGTCCCCAGGCGAAAAACTGTTTTTT. The chain has TRBV10-3 and TRBJ1-4, with D perhaps TRBD1 (5 bases). CDR1 and CDR2 (germline): ENHRY, SYGVKD. V lost 2 bases and J lost 8, with 18 bases in between. CDR3 length equals 16 residues.

This clonotype was recorded many times. This chain joins TRBV29-1 and TRBJ2-1; 9 bases agree with TRBD1. CDR3 length: 15 residues. V lost 2 bases and J lost 7; bases outside the gene matches: 9. Germline assignment: CDR1 SQVTM and CDR2 ANQGSEA. CDR3: CSVEYVATGGNEQFF. The CDR3 DNA sequence: TGCAGCGTTGAATACGTAGCGACAGGGGGGAATGAGCAGTTCTTC.